This TCR beta chain is drawn from a study of STAT5B mutations in CD4+ large granular lymphocyte leukemia. Sequenced by immunoSEQ multiplex PCR; TCRdb stores in-frame clones only, minus some. Among under 35,000 clones listed, about 89% were seen once. Trimming shortened V by 1 base and J by 1 base, and 9 bases separated the two germline ends. Per germline, CDR1 SGHTA and CDR2 FQGTGA. The CDR3 loop spans 15 amino acids. The sequencing input was CD4+ T cells from blood buffy coats. The V and J genes are TRBV7-3 and TRBJ2-3; D remains ambiguous. The sequence was collected from a human donor in good health. The CDR3 protein is CASSLIGSGTDTQYF. The CDR3 nucleotides read TGTGCCAGCAGCTTAATTGGGTCTGGCACAGATACGCAGTATTTT.